Below are 31 T cell receptor beta chains sequenced from a single sample in a study of shared clonotypes between healthy human individuals. The naive CD8 subset, CD45RO-negative cells positively selected for CCR7, excluded terminally differentiated effector memory CD45RA+ cells. TCRdb keeps only in-frame clones here, not all; method: immunoSEQ multiplex PCR. Of some 740,000 clones listed, almost 95% are singletons. The source material was naive CD8+ T cells sorted from blood. The receptors here all came from a man aged 30 to 39 in good health.

The rearrangement links TRBV5-1 to TRBJ2-2; 16 bases fit TRBD2. The CDR3 contains 18 residues. The V and J ends lost 5 bases and 6 bases, in that order; junction bases with no gene match: 10. Germline V gene lookup returns CDR1 SGHRS and CDR2 YFSETQ. CDR3: CASSGPGTSGRAPGELFF. CDR3 nucleotides: TGCGCCAGCAGTGGGCCCGGGACTAGCGGGAGGGCCCCCGGGGAGCTGTTTTTT.

This sequence joins TRBV9 and TRBJ2-2, with 9 bases that match TRBD2. The germline gives CDR1 SGDLS, CDR2 YYNGEE. Trimming cost V 3 bases and J 2 bases; bases outside gene matches: 5. This CDR3 is built from 16 residues. CDR3 loop: CASSAELAGNTGELFF. The CDR3 nucleotides read TGTGCCAGCAGCGCCGAACTAGCGGGTAACACCGGGGAGCTGTTTTTT.

This clone was seen a single time. This CDR3 is also generated by other DNA sequences in the sample. The genes are TRBV5-1 and TRBJ2-1, with D unresolved. This CDR3 has 13 amino acids. Trimming shortened V by 1 base and J by 3 bases, and 5 bases separated the two germline ends. Germline loops: CDR1 SGHRS, CDR2 YFSETQ. CDR3 region: CASSLFGYNEQFF. CDR3 nucleotides: TGCGCCAGCAGCTTGTTTGGCTACAATGAGCAGTTCTTC.

The rearrangement joins TRBV4-1 to TRBJ1-2; maybe TRBD1 (5 bases). Trimming took off 4 bases at V and 2 bases at J, with 8 bases between the two ends. There are 13 residues in the CDR3. Germline CDR1 and CDR2: MGHRA and YSYEKL. Here the CDR3 reads CASSRDGNYGYTF. The CDR3 DNA follows: TGCGCCAGCAGCCGGGACGGGAACTATGGCTACACCTTC.

The rearrangement links TRBV11-2 to TRBJ1-4; D is uncertain. Germline V gives CDR1 SGHAT, CDR2 FQNNGV. The length of the CDR3 is 15 residues. Trimming pared 2 bases from V and 8 bases from J, leaving 15 bases between. The CDR3 spells CASSLFKRAGEKLFF. In DNA, the CDR3 is TGTGCCAGCAGCTTATTCAAGCGAGCGGGGGAAAAACTGTTTTTT.

CDR3 DNA: TGTGCCAGCAGCGCAAGCAAAGGGACTAGCGGGAGTTCGGCCAAAAACATTCAGTACTTC. This gives the protein CASSASKGTSGSSAKNIQYF. The rearrangement links TRBV9 to TRBJ2-4; TRBD2 aligns across 14 bases. This CDR3 contains 20 residues. Germline V gene data show CDR1 as SGDLS and CDR2 as YYNGEE. The ends lost 3 bases at V and 1 base at J; junction bases unmatched: 12.

For the CDR3, the DNA is TGTGCCAGCAGCTTATATGTACAGGGGGCCGGGGAGCTGTTTTTT. Its translation: CASSLYVQGAGELFF. This chain links TRBV7-9 with TRBJ2-2; the match to TRBD1 covers 8 bases. Germline assignment: CDR1 SEHNR and CDR2 FQNEAQ (reference sequence). The J segment lost 6 bases and the V segment lost 2 bases, leaving 5 bases of the junction unmatched. This CDR3 is built from 15 residues. The full variable domain, with the rest looked up from reference TRBV7-9 and TRBJ2-2, is DTGVSQNPRHKITKRGQNVTFRCDPISEHNRLYWYRQTLGQGPEFLTYFQNEAQLEKSRLLSDRFSAERPKGSFSTLEIQRTEQGDSAMYLCASSLYVQGAGELFFGEGSRLTVL.

The V call is TRBV13, the J call TRBJ2-5; D is uncertain. V lost 5 bases and J lost 6, with 7 bases in between. The CDR3 totals 11 residues. The germline gives CDR1 PRHDT, CDR2 FYEKMQ (reference sequence). As DNA, the CDR3 is TGTGCCAGCAGCAAAGAACAGACCCAGTACTTC. Amino acid sequence: CASSKEQTQYF. Full variable domain (remainder filled in from reference TRBV13 and TRBJ2-5): AAGVIQSPRHLIKEKRETATLKCYPIPRHDTVYWYQQGPGQDPQFLISFYEKMQSDKGSIPDRFSAQQFSDYHSELNMSSLELGDSALYFCASSKEQTQYFGPGTRLLVL.

The rearrangement uses TRBV11-3 and TRBJ2-1; the match to TRBD2 covers 15 bases. The trim removed 1 base at V and 9 bases at J, leaving 13 bases unmatched. The germline CDR1 and CDR2 sequences are SGHNT and YENEEA. The length of the CDR3 is 19 residues. CDR3 bases: TGTGCCAGCAGCTTAGGGAATGGACTAGCGGGAGGGCCGGGGGCTGAGCAGTTCTTC. Residues: CASSLGNGLAGGPGAEQFF.

Details on this clone: The sample has other DNA sequences that encode this CDR3 too. V is TRBV5-1 and J is TRBJ1-5; 9 bases line up with TRBD1. CDR3 length equals 15 residues. V lost 4 bases, J lost 2 bases, and 4 bases stayed unmatched. Per the germline V gene, CDR1 is SGHRS and CDR2 is YFSETQ. In DNA form, the CDR3 reads TGCGCCAGCAGCCCGGGACAGGGAGGCAATCAGCCCCAGCATTTT. Protein: CASSPGQGGNQPQHF.

The V call is TRBV9, the J call TRBJ2-7; D possibly corresponds to TRBD1 (6 bases). The germline V and J ends were trimmed by 0 bases and 6 bases, with 16 bases remaining between them. The CDR3 is 15 amino acids. Germline lookup yields CDR1 SGDLS and CDR2 YYNGEE. This CDR3 reads CASSVGAGQSLEQYF. CDR3 nucleotide sequence: TGTGCCAGCAGCGTAGGGGCCGGACAGAGCCTCGAGCAGTACTTC.

The gene calls are TRBV19 and TRBJ2-1, with 8 nucleotides matching TRBD2. The length of the CDR3 is 14 residues. Germline lookup yields CDR1 LNHDA and CDR2 SQIVND (reference sequence). Trimming took 5 bases from V and 4 from J; bases not matched to a gene: 4. DNA for the CDR3: TGTGCCAGTAGTCTCTCTAGCGGGTACAATGAGCAGTTCTTC. Residues: CASSLSSGYNEQFF.

CDR3 DNA sequence: TGTGCCAGCAGTACAACTAGCGGGAGCTCCAAAAACATTCAGTACTTC. It is translated as CASSTTSGSSKNIQYF. The chain has TRBV27 and TRBJ2-4; 11 positions match TRBD2. Germline lookup yields CDR1 MNHEY and CDR2 SMNVEV (reference sequence). The CDR3 consists of 16 residues. The V segment lost 5 bases and the J segment 2 bases; nucleotides outside the gene matches: 5.

The chain has TRBV5-4 and TRBJ2-4, with D possibly matching TRBD1 (5 bases). Germline assignment: CDR1 SGHNT and CDR2 YYREEE (reference sequence). V shed 0 bases and J shed 1 base, with 11 bases lying between them. The CDR3 spans 16 residues. The CDR3 loop is CASSLARQGAKNIQYF. The CDR3 nucleotides are TGTGCCAGCAGCTTGGCACGGCAGGGTGCCAAAAACATTCAGTACTTC. The complete variable domain, with remaining parts taken from reference TRBV5-4 and TRBJ2-4, reads ETGVTQSPTHLIKTRGQQVTLRCSSQSGHNTVSWYQQALGQGPQFIFQYYREEENGRGNFPPRFSGLQFPNYSSELNVNALELDDSALYLCASSLARQGAKNIQYFGAGTRLSVL.

The rearrangement links TRBV25-1 to TRBJ2-7; perhaps TRBD2 as D (5 bases). The V gene lost 3 bases and the J gene lost 1 base, with 13 bases spanning the gap. Germline CDR1 and CDR2: MGHDK and SYGVNS. The CDR3 is 15 residues long. CDR3 sequence: CASSDKGDASYEQYF. The CDR3 DNA sequence: TGTGCCAGCAGTGATAAGGGAGACGCGTCCTACGAGCAGTACTTC.

This sequence joins TRBV7-3 and TRBJ2-5; 8 nucleotides align to TRBD1. The CDR3 is 14 amino acids. After removal of 5 bases from V and 5 bases from J, the junction contained 7 bases not matched to a gene. The germline CDR1 and CDR2 sequences are SGHTA and FQGTGA. CDR3 coding DNA: TGTGCCAGCAGCAAGACAGGGGTCGAGGAGACCCAGTACTTC. Translating it yields CASSKTGVEETQYF.

The chain links TRBV7-9 to TRBJ1-3; no firm D call. This CDR3 comprises 13 residues. From germline, CDR1 is SEHNR and CDR2 FQNEAQ (reference sequence). The V end lost 5 bases, the J end lost 6 bases, and 11 bases lay between the germline ends. DNA for the CDR3: TGTGCCAGCAGCCCCACGACCGAAAACACCATATATTTT. Residues: CASSPTTENTIYF.

The chain combines TRBV5-4 with TRBJ2-7; D is perhaps TRBD1 (6 bases). Germline-derived CDR1 and CDR2 are SGHNT and YYREEE (reference sequence). V lost 7 bases to trimming and J lost 3 bases, with 17 bases between them. This CDR3 spans 14 amino acids. CDR3 bases: TGTGCCAGCGCATCCTCGACAGGCTTCTACGAGCAGTACTTC. Translation: CASASSTGFYEQYF.

The chain carries TRBV7-4 and TRBJ2-7; D is unclear. CDR1 is SGHVT and CDR2 is SQSDAQ in the germline V gene. Trimming took off 4 bases at V and 3 bases at J, with 31 bases between the two ends. The CDR3 consists of 20 residues. The CDR3 reads CASSYPDWEASVGWDYEQYF. The CDR3 coding sequence is TGTGCCAGCAGCTACCCCGACTGGGAAGCGTCCGTGGGGTGGGACTACGAGCAGTACTTC.

J is TRBJ2-2 and V is TRBV29-1, with 7 bases lining up with TRBD1. This CDR3 region has 11 residues. V lost 7 bases and J lost 7; bases outside the gene matches: 3. CDR1 SQVTM and CDR2 ANQGSEA come from the germline V gene. CDR3 region: CSGNRGGELFF. CDR3 nucleotides: TGCAGCGGAAACAGGGGCGGGGAGCTGTTTTTT.

DNA for the CDR3: TGTGCCACCAGCCTTCCAAGACCGGGACTAGCCTACGAGCAGTACTTC. It specifies CATSLPRPGLAYEQYF. The chain combines TRBV15 with TRBJ2-7; 8 bases align to TRBD2. The V and J ends lost 5 bases and 2 bases, in that order; junction bases with no gene match: 11. Germline lookup yields CDR1 LNHNV and CDR2 YYDKDF (reference sequence). The CDR3 extends over 16 amino acids.

The chain combines TRBV13 with TRBJ2-3, with 10 bases identical to TRBD2. CDR1 PRHDT and CDR2 FYEKMQ come from the germline V gene (reference sequence). With V trimmed by 0 bases and J by 5 bases, 2 bases remained unmatched. The length of the CDR3 is 15 residues. CDR3: CASSLGLAGRDTQYF. The CDR3, as DNA: TGTGCCAGCAGCTTAGGACTAGCGGGGAGAGATACGCAGTATTTT.

As to this clone: The same CDR3 also results from other DNA sequences found in this sample. The CDR3: CASSLGLAVYNEQFF. CDR3 DNA sequence: TGTGCCAGCAGCTTAGGACTAGCGGTCTACAATGAGCAGTTCTTC. V is TRBV7-9 and J is TRBJ2-1, with 9 bases lining up with TRBD2. Germline V gene data show CDR1 as SEHNR and CDR2 as FQNEAQ (reference sequence). V lost 1 base to trimming and J lost 3 bases; unmatched junction nucleotides: 1. The CDR3 is made up of 15 amino acids.

The chain has TRBV4-1 and TRBJ2-7, with 13 nucleotides matching TRBD2. CDR3 length: 18 amino acids. Germline values: CDR1 MGHRA, CDR2 YSYEKL. J lost 9 bases, V lost 1 base, and 15 bases had no gene match. DNA for the CDR3: TGCGCCAGCAGCCAAGTCGTGACTAGCGGGAGGCCCGGGAGTGGGCAGTACTTC. Residues: CASSQVVTSGRPGSGQYF.

CDR3 amino acids: CASRYTGWEGRVTDTQYF. In DNA form, the CDR3 reads TGTGCCAGCAGATACACAGGGTGGGAGGGCAGAGTCACAGATACGCAGTATTTT. The chain joins TRBV5-6 to TRBJ2-3, with D perhaps TRBD2 (7 bases). Germline-derived CDR1 and CDR2 are SGHDT and YYEEEE. The V end was cut by 5 bases, the J end by 2 bases, with 24 bases between. This CDR3 has 18 residues.

This rearrangement joins TRBV9 to TRBJ2-7, with 9 nucleotides matching TRBD1. CDR1 and CDR2 from the germline V gene are SGDLS and YYNGEE. The CDR3 consists of 14 residues. Losses at the gene ends were 8 bases for V and 2 bases for J; bases not matched to a gene: 8. The CDR3 protein is CASSSGTGTYEQYF. The CDR3 region has the DNA TGTGCCAGTTCATCCGGGACAGGGACCTACGAGCAGTACTTC.

The chain is built from TRBV7-9 and TRBJ1-4; D unclear. Between the trimmed V and J ends, which lost 4 bases and 3 bases, there was a span of 9 bases. The CDR3 runs to 14 residues. Per the germline V gene, CDR1 is SEHNR and CDR2 is FQNEAQ (reference sequence). The DNA of the CDR3 is TGTGCCAGCAGCTCCCACAGCCCTAATGAAAAACTGTTTTTT. As protein: CASSSHSPNEKLFF.

The chain is built from TRBV4-3 and TRBJ1-4; unclear D gene. This CDR3 has 14 residues. Per germline, CDR1 LGHNA and CDR2 YSLEER. V lost 0 bases and J lost 11, with 13 bases in between. The CDR3 protein is CASSQEKTLGKLFF. CDR3 nucleotide sequence: TGCGCCAGCAGCCAAGAAAAGACTCTCGGTAAACTGTTTTTT.

Notes on this clone: Other nucleotide sequences in the sample specify the same CDR3. V is TRBV6-5 and J is TRBJ2-1, with 7 bases identical to TRBD2. CDR3 length equals 13 residues. V gave up 2 bases and J gave up 9 bases; unmatched junction bases: 4. Looked up from germline, CDR1 is MNHEY and CDR2 is SVGAGI. This chain's CDR3 is CASSYGGVGEQFF. The CDR3 bases are TGTGCCAGCAGTTACGGGGGGGTGGGTGAGCAGTTCTTC.

This clone was recorded once. V and J are TRBV25-1 and TRBJ2-1, with 8 bases identical to TRBD2. Germline CDR1 MGHDK, CDR2 SYGVNS. The CDR3 spans 15 residues. CDR3 residues: CVTPGGRTSYNEQFF. The CDR3 DNA follows: TGTGTAACACCGGGAGGGAGGACCTCCTACAATGAGCAGTTCTTC.

With regard to this clone: Other nucleotide sequences in the sample specify the same CDR3. V usage is TRBV6-5 and J usage is TRBJ2-7, with 12 bases matching TRBD2. Germline trimming cut 0 bases from V and 5 bases from J; bases unmatched to any gene: 2. The CDR3 covers 15 residues. CDR1 MNHEY and CDR2 SVGAGI come from the germline V gene. In nucleotides, the CDR3 is TGTGCCAGCAGTTACTCGACTAGCGGGAGTCACGAGCAGTACTTC. Amino acids: CASSYSTSGSHEQYF.